This TCR beta chain was captured by sequencing in a study of blood T cell repertoires in COVID-19. Study in general: The analysed material was cDNA or gDNA that came from T cells, B-cell-depleted T cells, or PBMCs.

In the study's own analysis: Estimation of nucleated cell counts was performed using reference gene primer amplification. Some clones are missing from TCRdb's copy, which holds only in-frame ones; the method was immunoSEQ multiplex PCR. Clone size and V and J calls were adopted from that table, with D and trimming inferred from the DNA. The sample shows around 290,000 clones, roughly 89% of them seen only once. Germline trimming cut 5 bases from V and 3 bases from J; bases unmatched to any gene: 8. The CDR3 covers 15 residues. From germline, CDR1 is MNHEY and CDR2 SVGAGI. The sample consisted of peripheral blood. V usage is TRBV6-5 and J usage is TRBJ2-7; 9 positions match TRBD1. The TCR was taken from a man in his forties with acute or convalescent COVID-19. The CDR3 sequence: CASSPYWTGDYEQYF. As DNA, the CDR3 is TGTGCCAGCAGTCCTTACTGGACAGGGGACTACGAGCAGTACTTC.